This T cell receptor beta chain stems from a study of blood T cell repertoires in COVID-19. Background on the study: The United States, Italy and Spain provided the acute and convalescent COVID-19 samples. From T cells, B-cell-depleted T cells, or PBMCs came the material, which was cDNA or gDNA.

Authors' methods: How many nucleated cells were present was estimated from reference gene primer amplification. TCRdb keeps only in-frame clones here, not all; method: immunoSEQ multiplex PCR. Clone size and the V and J calls come from that table; the DNA yielded D and trimming. This sample has 65,000 to 85,000 clones, with about 78% found just once. Per the germline V gene, CDR1 is SNHLY and CDR2 is FYNNEI. The CDR3 sequence is 13 residues long. V was shortened by 8 bases and J by 4 bases, with 14 bases between the two germline ends. The genes are TRBV2 and TRBJ2-5; D is undetermined. The receptor was isolated from a human donor in a cohort sampled during active COVID-19. The sequenced material came from peripheral blood. The CDR3 protein is CASEVFPRETQYF. The CDR3 coding sequence is TGTGCCAGCGAAGTTTTCCCTAGAGAGACCCAGTACTTC.